The clone carrying this T cell receptor (beta chain) came up a few times. No antigen is known for it. Findings and caveats of the study: Tumor-infiltrating Treg TCR alpha and beta sequences overlapped most with tumor naive CD4+ T cells, then blood naive.

The CDR3 consists of 17 residues. V dropped 3 bases and J dropped 0; count of bases not matched to a gene: 7. Germline values: CDR1 KGHDR, CDR2 SFDVKD. TCRdb re-analysed the 5' RACE reads in MiXCR, keeping a single row per CDR3 protein. The profile covers about 54,000 distinct CDR3 sequences, with 17% appearing a single time and 2% to 2.5% taken by the ten largest. The V call is TRBV24-1, the J call TRBJ2-1, with TRBD2 matching over 7 bases. The sequenced material came from naive CD4+ T cells sorted from blood. Subset described: naive CD4+ T cells, CD4+CD45RA+CD25-. This clonotype originated in a female donor with breast cancer. This chain's CDR3 is CATSDPGLVSSYNEQFF. The DNA of the CDR3 is TGTGCCACCAGTGATCCCGGACTAGTCAGCTCCTACAATGAGCAGTTCTTC.